Listed below are T cell receptor beta chains from one sample, sequenced in a study of T cell repertoires in cytomegalovirus infection. TCRdb reanalysed the reads using MiXCR and keeps one entry per CDR3 protein. Of more than 400,000 distinct CDR3 sequences in the sample, 26% are singletons; the top ten hold less than 15%. What was sequenced was PBMCs. The receptors originated from a human donor in good health (CMV status not recorded). Some clones in this sample may be carry-over from other donors' samples. Each CDR3 is given with its conserved first and last residue. A D gene is named only where the DNA matches it firmly. Size values are once, few and many counts, or a class for expanded clones, and some rows have none.

few,TRBV5-1,TRBD2,TRBJ2-7,CASSPGLAGVAEQYF,TGCGCCAGCAGCCCCGGACTAGCGGGAGTGGCAGAGCAGTACTTC
-,TRBV25-1,-,TRBJ1-3,CASSELGASGNTIYF,TGTGCCAGCAGTGAATTAGGGGCGTCGGGAAACACCATATATTTT
many,TRBV7-9,TRBD2,TRBJ2-7,CASSPRGGGSLEQYF,TGTGCCAGCAGCCCCCGGGGGGGCGGTTCCCTCGAGCAGTACTTC
few,TRBV12-3/TRBV12-4,-,TRBJ1-1,CASSFSREAFF,TGTGCCAGCAGTTTCTCCAGGGAAGCTTTCTTT
-,TRBV7-9,TRBD1,TRBJ1-2,CASRRQGSDGYTF,TGTGCCAGCAGGCGACAGGGTTCGGACGGCTACACCTTC
few,TRBV28,TRBD1,TRBJ2-1,CASSPTGEHEQFF,TGTGCCAGCAGTCCCACAGGGGAACATGAGCAGTTCTTC
-,TRBV6-5,-,TRBJ2-1,CASSYSGGVGNEQFF,TGTGCCAGCAGTTACTCGGGGGGAGTGGGTAATGAGCAGTTCTTC
-,TRBV7-4,TRBD1,TRBJ1-1,CASEKTSGTAKAFF,TGTGCCAGCGAAAAAACCTCGGGGACAGCTAAAGCTTTCTTT
-,TRBV3-1,TRBD2,TRBJ2-2,CASSQAPSGNLAGELFF,TGTGCCAGCAGCCAAGCGCCTAGCGGGAATTTGGCCGGGGAGCTGTTTTTT
-,TRBV20-1,-,TRBJ1-5,CSARDLSQGLNGPQHF,TGCAGTGCTAGAGATTTGTCCCAGGGGCTAAACGGGCCCCAGCATTTT
-,TRBV5-6,-,TRBJ2-3,CASSLSQGPSTDTQYF,TGTGCCAGCAGCTTGTCCCAGGGGCCAAGCACAGATACGCAGTATTTT
few,TRBV6-5,TRBD1,TRBJ1-2,CASSYSRTGDYGYTF,TGTGCCAGCAGTTACTCGCGTACAGGGGACTATGGCTACACCTTC
-,TRBV6-1,TRBD1,TRBJ2-5,CASSTGTDLQETQYF,TGTGCCAGCAGTACCGGGACAGACCTCCAAGAGACCCAGTACTTC
many,TRBV7-2,TRBD1,TRBJ1-1,CASRRTGSAEAFF,TGTGCCAGCAGGAGGACAGGCAGCGCTGAAGCTTTCTTT
-,TRBV12-3/TRBV12-4,-,TRBJ1-2,CASSSPRGSNYGYTF,TGTGCCAGCAGCTCACCCCGGGGGTCTAACTATGGCTACACCTTC
many,TRBV7-6,-,TRBJ1-4,CASSLASSGDEKLFF,TGTGCCAGCAGCTTAGCGTCTAGTGGGGATGAAAAACTGTTTTTT
-,TRBV4-2,TRBD2,TRBJ2-7,CASSQDQLAGGSSYEQYF,TGTGCCAGCAGCCAAGATCAACTAGCGGGAGGGAGCTCCTACGAGCAGTACTTC
few,TRBV7-8,TRBD2,TRBJ2-1,CASKSGSFKYEQFF,TGTGCCAGCAAGAGCGGGAGTTTTAAGTATGAGCAGTTCTTC
-,TRBV7-2,-,TRBJ2-2,CASSPRQWGTGELFF,TGTGCCAGCAGTCCTAGGCAGTGGGGGACCGGGGAGCTGTTTTTT
once,TRBV24-1,-,TRBJ2-3,CATSDFTGKDTQYF,TGTGCCACCAGTGATTTTACAGGGAAAGATACGCAGTATTTT
many,TRBV7-2,TRBD1,TRBJ1-1,CASSPSDRAGAFF,TGTGCCAGCAGCCCTTCAGACAGGGCTGGGGCTTTCTTT